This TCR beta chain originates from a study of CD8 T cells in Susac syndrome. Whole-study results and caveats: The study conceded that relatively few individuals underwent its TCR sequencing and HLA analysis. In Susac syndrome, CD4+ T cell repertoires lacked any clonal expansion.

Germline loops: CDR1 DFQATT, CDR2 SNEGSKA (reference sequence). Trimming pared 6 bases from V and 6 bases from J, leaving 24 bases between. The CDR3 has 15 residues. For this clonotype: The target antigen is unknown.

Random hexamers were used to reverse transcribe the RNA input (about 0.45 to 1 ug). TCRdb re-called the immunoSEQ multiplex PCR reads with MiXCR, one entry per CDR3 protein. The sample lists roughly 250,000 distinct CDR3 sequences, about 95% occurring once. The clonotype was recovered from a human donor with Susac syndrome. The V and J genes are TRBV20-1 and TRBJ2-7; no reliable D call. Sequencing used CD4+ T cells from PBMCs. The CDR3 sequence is CSAQASGRNVAEQYF. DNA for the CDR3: TGCAGTGCACAAGCCTCCGGGCGAAACGTAGCCGAGCAGTACTTC.